This T cell receptor beta chain originates from a study of cytomegalovirus exposure and HLA in healthy donors. Across the study: Of the donors genotyped, approximately 430 in all, 65% to 90% fell in the Caucasian-associated ancestry cluster.

Notes on this clone: The antigen is undetermined.

The PCR used 60 Vbeta and 13 Jbeta primers. The method was immunoSEQ multiplex PCR; TCRdb's version includes in-frame clones alone and lacks a portion of them. Here the sample spans about 150,000 clones, about two thirds being singletons. The study, taken as a whole, reports: Associated with HLA alleles at 0.05 false discovery rate in a later analysis were 17,000 or so TCR beta sequences. The records held CMV serostatus as the only immune exposure information. Rarity held for most TCR sequences, but there were some public TCRs that occurred in many donors.

The sample consisted of PBMCs. The TCR sequence derives from a man aged 40-55 years in good health and CMV-seronegative.

The DNA for the CDR3 is TGCGCCAGTGGTCGGGGGGGGAGTCAGCCCCAGCATTTT. It specifies CASGRGGSQPQHF. J is TRBJ1-5 and V is TRBV10-2; D might be TRBD1 (5 bases). The CDR3 is 13 residues long. Trimming pared 9 bases from V and 6 bases from J, leaving 15 bases between. Germline V gene data show CDR1 as WSHSY and CDR2 as SAAADI.